The clone carrying this TCR beta chain was found many times. The CDR3 totals 16 residues. This record comes from a study of regulatory T cells in long-lasting Graves disease. Whole-study context: Patients with new Graves' disease had used antithyroid drugs below 3 months.

Time point described: newly diagnosed GD, antithyroid drugs for less than 3 months. Extracted RNA from PBMCs served as the source of the TCR library. iRepertoire HTBI primers and Arm-PCR of CDR3 regions built TCR beta libraries. TCRdb re-analysed the multiplex PCR reads in MiXCR, keeping a single row per CDR3 protein. The table includes a few hundred thousand distinct CDR3 sequences, 11% to 15% detected once. These data were also filed under a second study, of T cells in Graves' hyperthyroidism and ophthalmopathy. Per that study: First-round RT-PCR targeting the TCR CDR3 was performed with the HTBI primer set.

The sequencing used peripheral blood mononuclear cells (PBMCs), collected at new diagnosis, from a patient treated with antithyroid drugs. The TCR comes from a woman between 50 and 59 years old with Graves disease. The gene calls are TRBV12-3 or TRBV12-4 and TRBJ2-6; TRBD1 might be the D (6 bases). The CDR3 coding sequence is TGTGCAGAAAAGGACAGAGCTATCTCTGGGGCCAACGTCCTGACTTTC. Its translation: CAEKDRAISGANVLTF.